These 21 T cell receptor beta chains originate from one sample sequenced in a study of cytomegalovirus exposure and HLA in healthy donors listed by TCRdb under 2017. Library construction relied on the immunoSEQ multiplex PCR assay. The source is immuneACCESS, and TCRdb retained only in-frame sequences with V and J called. Part of the clones is not carried over; for the studies checked, unresolved V genes explain less than half of this, and the remainder is unexplained. This sample holds some 120,000 clones; just under 90% were observed only once. About 3.7% of the sample goes to the ten largest clones. The source material was PBMCs. The receptor set was obtained from a man aged 30 to 45 in good health and CMV-seronegative.

The rearrangement links TRBV28 to TRBJ1-6; D is undetermined. This CDR3 spans 16 amino acids. V gave up 3 bases and J gave up 2 bases, with 11 bases separating them. CDR1 is MDHEN, CDR2 SYDVKM, per germline. This CDR3 reads CASSLAGPAYNSPLHF. For the CDR3, the DNA is TGTGCCAGCAGTTTGGCAGGCCCAGCCTATAATTCACCCCTCCACTTT. Combining the CDR3 with reference TRBV28 and TRBJ1-6 gives the whole variable domain DVKVTQSSRYLVKRTGEKVFLECVQDMDHENMFWYRQDPGLGLRLIYFSYDVKMKEKGDIPEGYSVSREKKERFSLILESASTNQTSMYLCASSLAGPAYNSPLHFGNGTRLTVT.

The chain joins TRBV5-6 to TRBJ2-7; 7 bases match TRBD1. V was pared by 3 bases and J by 4 bases, with 4 bases of the junction left unmatched. CDR1 SGHDT and CDR2 YYEEEE come from the germline V gene. CDR3 length equals 13 residues. CDR3 sequence reads: CASSYRDSYEQYF. DNA for the CDR3: TGTGCCAGCAGCTACCGGGACAGTTACGAGCAGTACTTC.

This chain links TRBV4-2 with TRBJ2-1; possible D gene TRBD2, 7 bases. This CDR3 spans 16 amino acids. The V gene lost 6 bases and the J gene lost 9 bases, with 24 bases spanning the gap. Germline assignment: CDR1 LGHNA and CDR2 YNFKEQ. The CDR3 DNA sequence: TGTGCCAGCAGTCCCGGGGGGCGGAGGAATAATGCTGAGCAGTTCTTC. Translation: CASSPGGRRNNAEQFF.

This rearrangement joins TRBV5-6 to TRBJ1-5; 7 bases are a match to TRBD1. This CDR3 has 14 residues. The V gene's germline CDR1 is SGHDT and CDR2 YYEEEE. The ends lost 3 bases at V and 8 bases at J; junction bases unmatched: 8. The CDR3 region is CASSYRGSPEPQHF. CDR3 coding DNA: TGTGCCAGCAGCTACAGGGGCTCTCCGGAGCCCCAGCATTTT.

The CDR3: CASTQGVLNQPQHF. The CDR3 DNA sequence: TGTGCCAGCACCCAGGGGGTTCTAAATCAGCCCCAGCATTTT. The chain joins TRBV5-6 to TRBJ1-5, with 7 positions matching TRBD1. The CDR3 consists of 14 residues. The germline V gene has CDR1 SGHDT and CDR2 YYEEEE. Trimming cost V 6 bases and J 4 bases; bases outside gene matches: 7.

The CDR3: CASSYSQVVNSPLHF. For the CDR3, the DNA is TGTGCCAGCAGTTACTCGCAGGTCGTTAATTCACCCCTCCACTTT. This chain connects TRBV6-5 to TRBJ1-6; D uncertain. The CDR3 runs 15 residues. Trimming removed 0 bases from V and 6 bases from J, with 9 bases in between. Germline V CDR1 and CDR2: MNHEY, SVGAGI.

This sequence joins TRBV7-6 and TRBJ2-3; D not certain. CDR1 SGHVS and CDR2 FNYEAQ come from the germline V gene. The V end was cut by 2 bases, the J end by 8 bases, with 20 bases between. The CDR3 contains 16 residues. CDR3 DNA sequence: TGTGCCAGCAGCTTAAGTCATTTAGGAAGTCGGGTTACGCAGTATTTT. It specifies CASSLSHLGSRVTQYF.

The rearrangement joins TRBV5-1 to TRBJ2-3; no firm D call. Per germline, CDR1 SGHRS and CDR2 YFSETQ. V was pared by 2 bases and J by 4 bases, with 8 bases between. The CDR3 consists of 13 residues. CDR3 nucleotide sequence: TGCGCCAGCAGCTTCGGTGAGTCAGATACGCAGTATTTT. It translates to CASSFGESDTQYF.

This CDR3 is CASRPTSGVTYEQYF. The CDR3 DNA reads TGCGCCAGCAGACCTACTAGCGGTGTTACCTACGAGCAGTACTTC. The chain couples TRBV5-1 to TRBJ2-7; 8 bases agree with TRBD2. Losses at the gene ends were 5 bases for V and 2 bases for J; bases not matched to a gene: 9. From germline, CDR1 is SGHRS and CDR2 YFSETQ. This CDR3 contains 15 residues.

The rearrangement uses TRBV10-2 and TRBJ2-1; D is possibly TRBD2 (6 bases). Germline V gives CDR1 WSHSY, CDR2 SAAADI. V gave up 11 bases and J gave up 4 bases, with 6 bases separating them. The CDR3 is 10 residues long. The CDR3 region is CAGGYNEQFF. The CDR3 bases are TGCGCCGGGGGGTACAATGAGCAGTTCTTC.

V and J are TRBV6-1 and TRBJ2-5; 7 nucleotides line up with TRBD2. V trimming: 8 bases; J trimming: 4 bases; junction bases outside the gene matches: 4. The length of the CDR3 is 12 residues. Germline-derived CDR1 and CDR2 are MNHNS and SASEGT. As DNA, the CDR3 is TGTGCCAGCGCTTGGGAGGGAGAGACCCAGTACTTC. This sequence encodes CASAWEGETQYF.

This clone was observed a single time. V is TRBV19 and J is TRBJ1-6; 8 bases match TRBD1. Germline CDR1 LNHDA, CDR2 SQIVND (reference sequence). The CDR3 has 13 amino acids. The V segment lost 4 bases and the J segment 11 bases; nucleotides outside the gene matches: 4. CDR3 coding DNA: TGTGCCAGTAGTACAGGACAGGGAACACCCCTCCACTTT. This translates into CASSTGQGTPLHF.

As regards this clone: One end of the junction fails to match germline, which may point to a read error. The V call is TRBV7-6, the J call TRBJ2-2; D might be TRBD1 (8 bases). Germline V CDR1 and CDR2: SGHVS, FNYEAQ. The CDR3 runs 19 residues. The CDR3 sequence is CASSLSPRTGRGRTEELFF. The CDR3 nucleotides read TGTGCCAGCAGCTTAAGCCCCAGGACAGGGAGGGGTAGGACCGAGGAGCTGTTTTTT.

The CDR3 reads CASSLNSYRSYEQYF. Written as DNA, the CDR3 is TGTGCCAGCAGCTTAAACTCGTATCGGTCCTACGAGCAGTACTTC. The chain recombines TRBV11-2 with TRBJ2-7, with D unclear. The V end lost 2 bases, the J end lost 1 base, and 12 bases lay between the germline ends. CDR1 SGHAT and CDR2 FQNNGV come from the germline V gene. There are 15 residues in the CDR3.

This clone came up once. The CDR3 DNA reads as TGTGCCAGCAGCTCGGGATTCGGACAGCTAGAGACCCAGTACTTC. Residues: CASSSGFGQLETQYF. The chain recombines TRBV5-4 with TRBJ2-5; tentatively, D is TRBD1 (6 bases). V shed 3 bases and J shed 4 bases, with 16 bases lying between them. Per the germline V gene, CDR1 is SGHNT and CDR2 is YYREEE (reference sequence). The CDR3 spans 15 residues.

The chain carries TRBV29-1 and TRBJ1-1, with TRBD1 matching 8 bases. Trimming cost V 3 bases and J 5 bases; bases outside gene matches: 5. Germline CDR1 reads SQVTM; CDR2 reads ANQGSEA. This CDR3 has 13 residues. DNA of the CDR3: TGCAGCGTTGACAGGGGGCTGGTAACTGAAGCTTTCTTT. This encodes CSVDRGLVTEAFF.

This clone appeared a single time. The V gene is TRBV7-2, the J gene TRBJ2-1; 7 bases are a match to TRBD2. Germline assignment: CDR1 SGHTA and CDR2 FQGNSA. V shed 11 bases, J shed 4 bases, and the junction held 8 bases outside the gene matches. The CDR3 has 13 residues. This CDR3 is CASDGGGYNEQFF. In DNA, the CDR3 is TGTGCCTCCGATGGCGGGGGATACAATGAGCAGTTCTTC. Full variable domain (remainder filled in from reference TRBV7-2 and TRBJ2-1): GAGVSQSPSNKVTEKGKDVELRCDPISGHTALYWYRQSLGQGLEFLIYFQGNSAPDKSGLPSDRFSAERTGGSVSTLTIQRTQQEDSAVYLCASDGGGYNEQFFGPGTRLTVL.

This rearrangement joins TRBV5-6 to TRBJ1-2; tentative D call: TRBD1 (6 bases). Trimming took 2 bases from V and 1 from J, leaving 15 bases between them. Germline V gene sequence: CDR1 SGHDT, CDR2 YYEEEE. The CDR3 totals 16 residues. This CDR3 is CASSFRRTVINYGYTF. The CDR3 DNA reads as TGTGCCAGCAGCTTTCGTCGGACAGTAATTAACTATGGCTACACCTTC.

The chain employs TRBV27 and TRBJ1-2, with 8 bases that match TRBD1. The V and J ends lost 0 bases and 3 bases, in that order; junction bases with no gene match: 12. The germline CDR1 and CDR2 sequences are MNHEY and SMNVEV (reference sequence). There are 18 residues in the CDR3. DNA of the CDR3: TGTGCCAGCAGTTTATCTCCCGTTTTCAGGGGGCGGGACTATGGCTACACCTTC. It encodes CASSLSPVFRGRDYGYTF.

This chain uses TRBV18 with TRBJ1-2; D call uncertain. Trimming left V 3 bases short and J 4 bases short, with 9 bases between. The CDR3 runs 13 residues. The germline gives CDR1 KGHSH, CDR2 LQKENI. The CDR3, as DNA: TGTGCCAGCTCACCGTGGGAGCTCTATGGCTACACCTTC. It codes for CASSPWELYGYTF.

The chain recombines TRBV28 with TRBJ2-7, with a possible D match to TRBD1 (6 bases). Trimming took 7 bases from V and 2 from J, leaving 12 bases between them. Germline V gene sequence: CDR1 MDHEN, CDR2 SYDVKM. CDR3 length: 13 residues. CDR3 residues: CASTRTGTYEQYF. DNA for the CDR3: TGTGCCAGCACCCGAACAGGGACCTACGAGCAGTACTTC.